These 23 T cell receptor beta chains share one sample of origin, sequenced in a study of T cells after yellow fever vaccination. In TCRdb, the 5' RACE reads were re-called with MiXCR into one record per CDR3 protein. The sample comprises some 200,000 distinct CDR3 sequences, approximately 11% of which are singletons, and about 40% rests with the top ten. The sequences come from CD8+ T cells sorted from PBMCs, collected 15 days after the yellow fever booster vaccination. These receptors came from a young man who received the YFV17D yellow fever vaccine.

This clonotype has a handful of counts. The CDR3 here is CASSPVTGKGQPQHF. DNA for the CDR3: TGTGCCAGCAGCCCGGTGACAGGGAAGGGGCAGCCCCAGCATTTT. The chain joins TRBV12-3 or TRBV12-4 to TRBJ1-5; 7 nucleotides agree with TRBD1. The CDR3 consists of 15 residues. J was trimmed by 7 bases and V by 6 bases; bases with no gene match: 12.

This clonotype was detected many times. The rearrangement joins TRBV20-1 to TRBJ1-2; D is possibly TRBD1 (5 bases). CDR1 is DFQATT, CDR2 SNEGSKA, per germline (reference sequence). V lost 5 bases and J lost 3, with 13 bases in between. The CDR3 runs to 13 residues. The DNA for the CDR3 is TGCAGTGCTGATGAGGGGCGCGACTATGGCTACACCTTC. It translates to CSADEGRDYGYTF.

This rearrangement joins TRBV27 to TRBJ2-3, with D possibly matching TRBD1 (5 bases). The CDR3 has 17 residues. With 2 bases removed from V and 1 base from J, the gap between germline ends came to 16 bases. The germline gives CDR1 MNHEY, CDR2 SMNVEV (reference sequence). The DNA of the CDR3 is TGTGCCAGCAGTTTAAGTCAGGGTCCCTCCCGCACAGATACGCAGTATTTT. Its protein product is CASSLSQGPSRTDTQYF.

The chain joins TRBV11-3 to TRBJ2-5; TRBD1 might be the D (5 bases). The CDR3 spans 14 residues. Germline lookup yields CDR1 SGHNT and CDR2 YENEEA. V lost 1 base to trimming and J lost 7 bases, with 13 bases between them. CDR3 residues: CASSLASGFGTQYF. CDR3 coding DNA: TGTGCCAGCAGCTTAGCCTCAGGGTTTGGGACCCAGTACTTC. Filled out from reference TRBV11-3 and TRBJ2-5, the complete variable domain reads EAGVVQSPRYKIIEKKQPVAFWCNPISGHNTLYWYLQNLGQGPELLIRYENEEAVDDSQLPKDRFSAERLKGVDSTLKIQPAELGDSAVYLCASSLASGFGTQYFGPGTRLLVL.

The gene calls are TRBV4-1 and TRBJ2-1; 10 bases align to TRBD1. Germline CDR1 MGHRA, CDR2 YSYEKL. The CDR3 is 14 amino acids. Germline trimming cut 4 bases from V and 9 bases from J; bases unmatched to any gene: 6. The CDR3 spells CASSRGQGGLEQFF. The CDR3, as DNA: TGCGCCAGCAGCCGTGGACAGGGGGGTCTTGAGCAGTTCTTC.

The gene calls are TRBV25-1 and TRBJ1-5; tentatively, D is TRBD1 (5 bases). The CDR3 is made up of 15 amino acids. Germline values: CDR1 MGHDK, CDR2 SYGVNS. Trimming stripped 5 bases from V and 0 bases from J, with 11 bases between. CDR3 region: CASSPQGLSNQPQHF. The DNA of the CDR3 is TGTGCCAGCAGTCCCCAGGGTCTTAGCAATCAGCCCCAGCATTTT.

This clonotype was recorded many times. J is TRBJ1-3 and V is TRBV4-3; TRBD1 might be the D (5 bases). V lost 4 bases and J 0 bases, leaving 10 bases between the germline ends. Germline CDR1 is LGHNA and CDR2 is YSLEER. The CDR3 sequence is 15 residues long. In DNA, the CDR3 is TGCGCCAGCAGCCCGGGACTGAGCTCTGGAAACACCATATATTTT. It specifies CASSPGLSSGNTIYF.

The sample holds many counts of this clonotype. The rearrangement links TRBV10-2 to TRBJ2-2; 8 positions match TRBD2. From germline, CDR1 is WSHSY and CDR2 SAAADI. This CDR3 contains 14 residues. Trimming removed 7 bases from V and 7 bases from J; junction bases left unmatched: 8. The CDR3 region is CASNQRGPDGELFF. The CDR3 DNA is TGCGCCAGCAACCAGCGGGGGCCAGACGGGGAGCTGTTTTTT.

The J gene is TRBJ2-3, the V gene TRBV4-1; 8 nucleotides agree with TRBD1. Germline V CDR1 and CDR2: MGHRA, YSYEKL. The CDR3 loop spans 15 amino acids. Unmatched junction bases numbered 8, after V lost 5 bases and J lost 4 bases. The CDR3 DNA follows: TGCGCCAGCAGCTTACAACAGGGGGTGTCAGATACGCAGTATTTT. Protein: CASSLQQGVSDTQYF.

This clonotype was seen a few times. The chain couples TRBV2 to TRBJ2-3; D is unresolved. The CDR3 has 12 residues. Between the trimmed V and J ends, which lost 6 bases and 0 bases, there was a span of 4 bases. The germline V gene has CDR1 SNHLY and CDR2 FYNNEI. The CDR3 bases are TGTGCCAGCAGGGGCAGCACAGATACGCAGTATTTT. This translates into CASRGSTDTQYF.

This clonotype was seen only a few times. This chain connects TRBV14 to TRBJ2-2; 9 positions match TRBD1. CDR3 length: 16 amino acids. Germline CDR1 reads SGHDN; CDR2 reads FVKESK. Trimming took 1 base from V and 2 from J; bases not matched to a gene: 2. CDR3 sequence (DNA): TGTGCCAGCAGCCAAGGGGACAGGGATAACACCGGGGAGCTGTTTTTT. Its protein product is CASSQGDRDNTGELFF.

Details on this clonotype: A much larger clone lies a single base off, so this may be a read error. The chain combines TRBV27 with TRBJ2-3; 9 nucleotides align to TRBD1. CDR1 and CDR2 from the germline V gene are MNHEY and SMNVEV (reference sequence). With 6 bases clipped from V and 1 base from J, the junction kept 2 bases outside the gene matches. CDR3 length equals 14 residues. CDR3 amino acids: CASRRTGGTDTQYF. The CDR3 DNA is TGTGCCAGCAGGAGGACAGGGGGCACAGATACGCAGTATTTT.

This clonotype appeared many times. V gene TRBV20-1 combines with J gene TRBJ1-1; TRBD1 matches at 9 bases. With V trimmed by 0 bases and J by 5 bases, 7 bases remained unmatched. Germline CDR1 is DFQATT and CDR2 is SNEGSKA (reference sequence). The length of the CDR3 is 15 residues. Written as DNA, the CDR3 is TGCAGTGCTAGAGAGGACCGGACAGGGGAAACTGAAGCTTTCTTT. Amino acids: CSAREDRTGETEAFF.

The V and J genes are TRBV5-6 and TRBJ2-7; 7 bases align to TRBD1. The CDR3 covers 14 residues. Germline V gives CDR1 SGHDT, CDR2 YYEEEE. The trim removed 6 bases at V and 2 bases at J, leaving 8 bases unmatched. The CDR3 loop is CASTRPGTAYEQYF. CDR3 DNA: TGTGCCAGCACCCGCCCCGGGACAGCCTACGAGCAGTACTTC.

Here the CDR3 reads CASSLHRPYEQYF. The CDR3 DNA follows: TGTGCCAGCAGCTTGCACAGACCCTACGAGCAGTACTTC. The chain carries TRBV7-9 and TRBJ2-7, with D hard to call. The CDR3 is 13 residues long. V lost 3 bases, J lost 2 bases, and 8 bases lay in between. Germline V CDR1 and CDR2: SEHNR, FQNEAQ (reference sequence). Full variable domain (missing parts from reference TRBV7-9 and TRBJ2-7): DTGVSQNPRHKITKRGQNVTFRCDPISEHNRLYWYRQTLGQGPEFLTYFQNEAQLEKSRLLSDRFSAERPKGSFSTLEIQRTEQGDSAMYLCASSLHRPYEQYFGPGTRLTVT.

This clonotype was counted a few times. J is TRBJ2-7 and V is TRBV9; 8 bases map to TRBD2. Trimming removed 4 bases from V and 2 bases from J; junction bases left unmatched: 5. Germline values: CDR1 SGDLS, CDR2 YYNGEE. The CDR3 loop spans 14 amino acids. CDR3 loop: CASSPSGSPYEQYF. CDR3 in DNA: TGTGCCAGCAGCCCGAGCGGGAGCCCCTACGAGCAGTACTTC.

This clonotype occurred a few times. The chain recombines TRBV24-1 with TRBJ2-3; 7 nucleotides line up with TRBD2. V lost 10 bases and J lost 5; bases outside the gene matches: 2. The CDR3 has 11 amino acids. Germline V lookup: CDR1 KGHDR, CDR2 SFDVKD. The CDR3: CATGRGDTQYF. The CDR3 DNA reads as TGTGCCACTGGGAGGGGAGATACGCAGTATTTT.

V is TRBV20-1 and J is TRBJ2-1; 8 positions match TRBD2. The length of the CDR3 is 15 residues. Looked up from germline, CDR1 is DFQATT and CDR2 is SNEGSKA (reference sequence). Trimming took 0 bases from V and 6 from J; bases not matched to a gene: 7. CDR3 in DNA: TGCAGTGCTAGAGATTTCGGGGGGGCAAGCAATGAGCAGTTCTTC. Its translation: CSARDFGGASNEQFF.

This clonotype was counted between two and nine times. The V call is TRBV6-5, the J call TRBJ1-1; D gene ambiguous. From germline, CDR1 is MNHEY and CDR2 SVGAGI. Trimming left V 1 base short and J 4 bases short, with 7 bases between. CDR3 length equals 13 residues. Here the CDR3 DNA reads TGTGCCAGCAGTTACTACGCGGGCACTGAAGCTTTCTTT. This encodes CASSYYAGTEAFF.

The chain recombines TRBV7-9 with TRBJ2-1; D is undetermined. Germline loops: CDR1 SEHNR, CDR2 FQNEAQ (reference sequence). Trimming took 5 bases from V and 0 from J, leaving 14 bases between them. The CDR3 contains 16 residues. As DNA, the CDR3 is TGTGCCAGCAGCAGCCGACCTGAGCGCTCCTACAATGAGCAGTTCTTC. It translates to CASSSRPERSYNEQFF.

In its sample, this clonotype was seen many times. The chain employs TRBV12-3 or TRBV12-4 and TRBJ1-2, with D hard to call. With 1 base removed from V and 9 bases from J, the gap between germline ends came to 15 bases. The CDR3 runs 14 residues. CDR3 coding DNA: TGTGCCAGCAGTTTAGGTGACGCCGGGTATCGCTACACCTTC. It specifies CASSLGDAGYRYTF.

CDR3 protein: CASKRGLSYNEQFF. Written as DNA, the CDR3 is TGTGCCAGCAAAAGGGGCCTCTCCTACAATGAGCAGTTCTTC. The chain links TRBV27 to TRBJ2-1; weak D call: TRBD1 (5 bases). With 7 bases removed from V and 0 bases from J, the gap between germline ends came to 10 bases. CDR1 is MNHEY and CDR2 is SMNVEV in the germline V gene (reference sequence). The CDR3 consists of 14 residues.

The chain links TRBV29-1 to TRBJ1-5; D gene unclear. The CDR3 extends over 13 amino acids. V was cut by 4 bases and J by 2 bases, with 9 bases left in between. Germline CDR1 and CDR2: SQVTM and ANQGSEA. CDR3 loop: CSVGGSGNQPQHF. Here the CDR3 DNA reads TGCAGCGTTGGAGGCAGCGGCAATCAGCCCCAGCATTTT.